The present T cell receptor beta chain was sequenced within a study of blood T cell repertoires in COVID-19. Looking at the study overall: PBMCs, B-cell-depleted T cells, or T cells provided the cDNA or gDNA that made up the material.

V lost 2 bases and J lost 4; bases outside the gene matches: 4. The CDR3 is 15 amino acids. In germline, CDR1 is MNHEY, CDR2 SVGAGI. Original processing notes: Cell counts per sample came from amplifying reference gene primers. Libraries were prepared by immunoSEQ multiplex PCR; TCRdb keeps only in-frame clonotypes and omits some of them. D and trimming were read from the DNA, whereas the V and J calls and clone size are those reported in that table. This sample has roughly 280,000 clones; approximately 90% occur once, and the top ten carry 2.2%. The sample was peripheral blood. J is TRBJ2-7 and V is TRBV6-5; 11 bases line up with TRBD2. This TCR was recovered from a woman in her 50s who had recovered from COVID-19. CDR3 protein: CASSYQTSGEYEQYF. CDR3 DNA sequence: TGTGCCAGCAGTTACCAGACTAGCGGGGAGTACGAGCAGTACTTC.